One and the same sample provided the 19 T cell receptor beta chains below, sequenced in a study of blood T cell repertoires in COVID-19. The protocol was immunoSEQ multiplex PCR, while the TCRdb copy is restricted to in-frame clones and leaves out a portion. The repertoire holds some 270,000 clones, with around 90% as singletons. Sequenced material: peripheral blood. Receptors were obtained from a man aged 50-60 years with acute or convalescent COVID-19.

V and J are TRBV7-3 and TRBJ2-7; 7 bases map to TRBD2. V dropped 10 bases and J dropped 6; count of bases not matched to a gene: 12. The CDR3 runs to 13 residues. Germline lookup yields CDR1 SGHTA and CDR2 FQGTGA. This chain's CDR3 is CATSGEGIGEQYF. The CDR3 bases are TGTGCCACCTCCGGGGAGGGTATAGGCGAGCAGTACTTC.

The chain has TRBV9 and TRBJ2-3, with TRBD1 as a possible D gene (6 bases). CDR3 length: 17 residues. Germline-derived CDR1 and CDR2 are SGDLS and YYNGEE. V lost 0 bases, J lost 3 bases, and 17 bases lay in between. CDR3 amino acids: CASSVVGLGAQTDTQYF. DNA for the CDR3: TGTGCCAGCAGCGTAGTAGGGTTGGGGGCTCAGACAGATACGCAGTATTTT.

The rearrangement joins TRBV7-9 to TRBJ1-5, with a tentative D call TRBD1 (5 bases). CDR1 and CDR2 (germline): SEHNR, FQNEAQ (reference sequence). Trimming removed 3 bases at V and 5 bases at J, with 11 bases between. CDR3 length: 14 amino acids. CDR3 nucleotides: TGTGCCAGCAGCTTTGGGGGGGGAGATCAGCCCCAGCATTTT. Translation gives CASSFGGGDQPQHF.

The chain uses TRBV5-5 and TRBJ1-1; 7 bases fit TRBD1. Germline V gives CDR1 SGHKS, CDR2 YYEKEE (reference sequence). There are 13 residues in the CDR3. The V segment lost 1 base and the J segment 7 bases; nucleotides outside the gene matches: 4. CDR3: CASSLWQGVEAFF. The CDR3, as DNA: TGTGCCAGCAGCTTGTGGCAGGGGGTTGAAGCTTTCTTT.

The chain links TRBV19 to TRBJ1-6, with a possible D match to TRBD1 (6 bases). The CDR3 covers 13 residues. Deletions cut 7 bases from V and 6 bases from J, with 10 bases between. CDR1 LNHDA and CDR2 SQIVND come from the germline V gene (reference sequence). In nucleotides, the CDR3 is TGTGCCAGTACCCTGGGGGCTAATTCACCCCTCCACTTT. Its protein is CASTLGANSPLHF. The variable domain in full, with the rest retrieved from reference TRBV19 and TRBJ1-6, is DGGITQSPKYLFRKEGQNVTLSCEQNLNHDAMYWYRQDPGQGLRLIYYSQIVNDFQKGDIAEGYSVSREKKESFPLTVTSAQKNPTAFYLCASTLGANSPLHFGNGTRLTVT.

CDR3 loop: CSASPMTGASGNTIYF. CDR3 sequence (DNA): TGCAGTGCTAGTCCGATGACAGGGGCCAGTGGAAACACCATATATTTT. The chain recombines TRBV20-1 with TRBJ1-3; 8 bases are a match to TRBD1. The CDR3 covers 16 residues. Losses at the gene ends were 3 bases for V and 3 bases for J; bases not matched to a gene: 10. The germline V gene has CDR1 DFQATT and CDR2 SNEGSKA (reference sequence).

This chain connects TRBV15 to TRBJ1-2; 10 nucleotides align to TRBD1. Germline-derived CDR1 and CDR2 are LNHNV and YYDKDF (reference sequence). The CDR3 is made up of 16 amino acids. The V gene end was trimmed by 1 base and the J gene end by 9 bases; junction bases not matched to a gene: 11. The CDR3 loop is CATSRVPTGGFSRYTF. The CDR3 nucleotides are TGTGCCACCAGCAGAGTACCGACAGGGGGCTTTTCTCGCTACACCTTC.

This rearrangement joins TRBV19 to TRBJ1-2; TRBD1 matches 8 bases. The CDR3 is 14 amino acids. Germline V gene sequence: CDR1 LNHDA, CDR2 SQIVND (reference sequence). Trimming took 8 bases from V and 8 from J; bases not matched to a gene: 13. The chain's CDR3 is CASENKGTGRGYTF. The CDR3 DNA follows: TGTGCCAGTGAAAATAAGGGGACAGGACGGGGCTACACCTTC.

This chain joins TRBV30 and TRBJ2-3; possible D gene TRBD2, 6 bases. V lost 4 bases and J lost 2, with 10 bases in between. Germline CDR1 is GTSNPN and CDR2 is SVGIG (reference sequence). This CDR3 has 13 residues. The CDR3 loop is CAWTTGDTDTQYF. For the CDR3, the DNA is TGTGCCTGGACAACGGGAGACACAGATACGCAGTATTTT.

This clone was detected once. The chain couples TRBV7-9 to TRBJ1-5; possibly TRBD1 for D (6 bases). The CDR3 totals 16 residues. Germline CDR1 SEHNR, CDR2 FQNEAQ (reference sequence). V gave up 4 bases and J gave up 0 bases, with 13 bases separating them. CDR3 in amino acids: CASSSGQHSSNQPQHF. The CDR3, as DNA: TGTGCCAGCAGCTCTGGACAGCATAGTAGCAATCAGCCCCAGCATTTT. Full variable domain (missing parts from reference TRBV7-9 and TRBJ1-5): DTGVSQNPRHKITKRGQNVTFRCDPISEHNRLYWYRQTLGQGPEFLTYFQNEAQLEKSRLLSDRFSAERPKGSFSTLEIQRTEQGDSAMYLCASSSGQHSSNQPQHFGDGTRLSIL.

This chain connects TRBV6-1 to TRBJ1-1; D not certain. The CDR3 loop spans 14 amino acids. Germline CDR1 is MNHNS and CDR2 is SASEGT. V was shortened by 1 base and J by 0 bases, with 6 bases between the two germline ends. CDR3 DNA: TGTGCCAGCAGTGAAGGAGGAATGAACACTGAAGCTTTCTTT. Its protein is CASSEGGMNTEAFF.

This clone has only a few counts. The chain combines TRBV29-1 with TRBJ1-2, with D tentatively TRBD1 (5 bases). This CDR3 has 11 residues. Germline loops: CDR1 SQVTM, CDR2 ANQGSEA. Trimming removed 8 bases at V and 8 bases at J, with 15 bases between. The CDR3 sequence is CSLGGTDGYTF. For the CDR3, the DNA is TGCAGCCTCGGGGGTACGGACGGCTACACCTTC.

The genes are TRBV6-1 and TRBJ1-6, with D hard to call. Germline V gives CDR1 MNHNS, CDR2 SASEGT. Trimming cost V 0 bases and J 0 bases, with 3 bases left between them. This CDR3 has 15 residues. The CDR3 sequence: CASSEASSYNSPLHF. CDR3 nucleotides: TGTGCCAGCAGTGAAGCCAGCTCCTATAATTCACCCCTCCACTTT.

CDR3 in DNA: TGCGCCAGCAGCACGGGACAGGGGATCGTTGGCTACACCTTC. Translation: CASSTGQGIVGYTF. The chain has TRBV5-1 and TRBJ1-2, with TRBD1 identical over 10 bases. There are 14 residues in the CDR3. Per germline, CDR1 SGHRS and CDR2 YFSETQ. The V and J ends lost 4 bases and 7 bases, in that order; junction bases with no gene match: 7.

V is TRBV7-3 and J is TRBJ1-2; D might be TRBD1 (6 bases). V was clipped by 5 bases and J by 8 bases, with 12 bases between them. The CDR3 is 12 residues long. CDR1 is SGHTA and CDR2 is FQGTGA in the germline V gene. For the CDR3, the DNA is TGTGCCAGCAGCACCACAGGGTTAGGCTACACCTTC. Translation: CASSTTGLGYTF.

V gene TRBV6-5 combines with J gene TRBJ2-7; the D gene is possibly TRBD1 (6 bases). Germline loops: CDR1 MNHEY, CDR2 SVGAGI. The CDR3 has 15 amino acids. The germline V and J ends were trimmed by 2 bases and 5 bases, with 16 bases remaining between them. The CDR3 region is CASSYRQASVHEQYF. In DNA form, the CDR3 reads TGTGCCAGCAGTTACCGACAGGCTTCTGTGCACGAGCAGTACTTC.

The V gene is TRBV6-2 or TRBV6-3, the J gene TRBJ2-2; TRBD2 might be the D (5 bases). CDR1 is MNHEY and CDR2 is SVGEGT in the germline V gene. Trimming took 4 bases from V and 2 from J, leaving 8 bases between them. The CDR3 contains 14 residues. The CDR3 nucleotides are TGTGCCAGCAGTTTTGCGGGTAACACCGGGGAGCTGTTTTTT. Its translation: CASSFAGNTGELFF.

The V call is TRBV11-3, the J call TRBJ2-5, with TRBD2 as a possible D gene (7 bases). Trimming removed 2 bases at V and 5 bases at J, with 9 bases between. Per germline, CDR1 SGHNT and CDR2 YENEEA. This CDR3 contains 13 residues. The CDR3 DNA follows: TGTGCCAGCAGCTTATGGGGGGGCGAGACCCAGTACTTC. It yields the protein CASSLWGGETQYF.

This clone has just a few counts. The chain carries TRBV15 and TRBJ1-4; perhaps TRBD1 as D (5 bases). V was trimmed by 4 bases and J by 7 bases, leaving 10 bases between them. Looked up from germline, CDR1 is LNHNV and CDR2 is YYDKDF (reference sequence). The CDR3 is made up of 13 amino acids. The CDR3 DNA reads as TGTGCCACCAGCACCGACAGAGCTGAAAAACTGTTTTTT. Its translation: CATSTDRAEKLFF.